The 23 T cell receptor beta chains presented below share a single source sample, sequenced in a study of shared clonotypes between healthy human individuals (dated by TCRdb to between 2020 and 2021). For the CD8 naive samples, CD45RO-negative cells were positively selected for CCR7, yielding a CD45RA+CCR7+ population from which TemRA cells were excluded. Library preparation was by the immunoSEQ multiplex PCR assay. This is the immuneACCESS table as TCRdb keeps it, with only in-frame sequences that have V and J called. A part of the clones is gone; compared with another copy, unresolved V genes explain less than half, and the rest is unexplained. The sample data list 500,000 to 700,000 clones, and 95% of these were observed just once. Of the sample, over 0.1% falls within the top ten clones. Sequences were obtained from naive CD8+ T cells sorted from blood. The cell subset or site label for this specimen denotes: CD45RA+CCR7+. All receptors derive from a woman aged 30 to 39 in good health.

In regard to this clone: In the same sample, other DNA sequences code for this CDR3. The chain employs TRBV27 and TRBJ2-7; D unclear. CDR3 length: 13 amino acids. Per the germline V gene, CDR1 is MNHEY and CDR2 is SMNVEV (reference sequence). Trimming pared 6 bases from V and 1 base from J, leaving 10 bases between. Here the CDR3 reads CASSLGISYEQYF. The CDR3 bases are TGTGCCAGCAGCCTAGGTATTTCCTACGAGCAGTACTTC.

This sequence joins TRBV19 and TRBJ1-6, with D perhaps matching TRBD1 (5 bases). Trimming removed 3 bases from V and 8 bases from J, with 17 bases in between. The CDR3 contains 16 residues. From germline, CDR1 is LNHDA and CDR2 SQIVND (reference sequence). As DNA, the CDR3 is TGTGCCAGTAGTATCGGGACCTTAGACATATATTCACCCCTCCACTTT. It is translated as CASSIGTLDIYSPLHF. Full variable domain (remainder filled in from reference TRBV19 and TRBJ1-6): DGGITQSPKYLFRKEGQNVTLSCEQNLNHDAMYWYRQDPGQGLRLIYYSQIVNDFQKGDIAEGYSVSREKKESFPLTVTSAQKNPTAFYLCASSIGTLDIYSPLHFGNGTRLTVT.

The V call is TRBV9, the J call TRBJ2-5, with a possible D match to TRBD2 (6 bases). The CDR3 is 13 residues long. Deletions cut 4 bases from V and 5 bases from J, with 12 bases between. In germline, CDR1 is SGDLS, CDR2 YYNGEE. The CDR3 coding sequence is TGTGCCAGCAGCCCCGAAGGGAGGGAGACCCAGTACTTC. It is translated as CASSPEGRETQYF.

The chain couples TRBV7-2 to TRBJ1-5; D remains unclear. Germline V gene lookup returns CDR1 SGHTA and CDR2 FQGNSA. V was pared by 2 bases and J by 4 bases, with 6 bases between. There are 13 residues in the CDR3. CDR3 coding DNA: TGTGCCAGCAGCTTATCTTGGAATCAGCCCCAGCATTTT. It encodes CASSLSWNQPQHF.

The rearrangement uses TRBV7-6 and TRBJ1-1, with D maybe TRBD1 (6 bases). Per the germline V gene, CDR1 is SGHVS and CDR2 is FNYEAQ. This CDR3 has 17 residues. V lost 0 bases to trimming and J lost 5 bases, with 19 bases between them. CDR3: CASSLAGDFGGRTEAFF. Written as DNA, the CDR3 is TGTGCCAGCAGCTTAGCTGGGGATTTCGGGGGGCGGACTGAAGCTTTCTTT.

The rearrangement links TRBV7-9 to TRBJ2-3; D is undetermined. The germline V gene has CDR1 SEHNR and CDR2 FQNEAQ (reference sequence). There are 12 residues in the CDR3. Trimming pared 4 bases from V and 4 bases from J, leaving 6 bases between. CDR3 protein: CASSWTSDTQYF. The CDR3 coding sequence is TGTGCCAGCAGCTGGACGTCAGATACGCAGTATTTT.

The chain uses TRBV19 and TRBJ2-1, with TRBD2 matching over 8 bases. The ends lost 6 bases at V and 2 bases at J; junction bases unmatched: 6. The length of the CDR3 is 15 residues. Germline V lookup: CDR1 LNHDA, CDR2 SQIVND (reference sequence). The DNA of the CDR3 is TGTGCCAGTAGAGGAGCGGGGGAGCCCTACAATGAGCAGTTCTTC. This codes for CASRGAGEPYNEQFF.

The chain is built from TRBV7-9 and TRBJ2-5; 7 bases are a match to TRBD1. The CDR3 is 16 amino acids. Germline CDR1 and CDR2: SEHNR and FQNEAQ (reference sequence). V shed 6 bases, J shed 4 bases, and the junction held 14 bases outside the gene matches. The CDR3 loop is CASRHLGGTERETQYF. In DNA form, the CDR3 reads TGTGCCAGCAGGCACCTAGGGGGCACTGAAAGAGAGACCCAGTACTTC. Filled out from reference TRBV7-9 and TRBJ2-5, the complete variable domain reads DTGVSQNPRHKITKRGQNVTFRCDPISEHNRLYWYRQTLGQGPEFLTYFQNEAQLEKSRLLSDRFSAERPKGSFSTLEIQRTEQGDSAMYLCASRHLGGTERETQYFGPGTRLLVL.

Of note for this clone: The junction departs from the called germline gene at one end, perhaps through a read error. Other DNA sequences in this specimen translate into the identical CDR3. The chain combines TRBV5-4 with TRBJ2-7; D ambiguous. The length of the CDR3 is 11 residues. Germline values: CDR1 SGHNT, CDR2 YYREEE (reference sequence). CDR3 sequence (DNA): TGTGCCAGCAGCTCTTCCTCCGAGCAGTACTTC. It yields the protein CASSSSSEQYF.

V and J are TRBV5-8 and TRBJ1-5; 8 bases align to TRBD1. Germline CDR1 SGHTS, CDR2 YDEGEE. The V and J ends lost 3 bases and 1 base, in that order; junction bases with no gene match: 3. The CDR3 is 15 amino acids. CDR3 nucleotides: TGTGCCAGCAGCTCGGACAGGGCAAGCAATCAGCCCCAGCATTTT. It yields the protein CASSSDRASNQPQHF.

The J gene is TRBJ2-5, the V gene TRBV27; 12 nucleotides match TRBD2. V lost 4 bases to trimming and J lost 0 bases; unmatched junction nucleotides: 9. The germline V gene has CDR1 MNHEY and CDR2 SMNVEV (reference sequence). The length of the CDR3 is 18 residues. The CDR3 bases are TGTGCCAGCAGTTCTGGACTAGCGGGGAGGTCTGACCAAGAGACCCAGTACTTC. This codes for CASSSGLAGRSDQETQYF.

V is TRBV14 and J is TRBJ2-3, with a weak D call TRBD2 (6 bases). The CDR3 runs to 15 residues. Trimming shortened V by 3 bases and J by 2 bases, and 12 bases separated the two germline ends. Germline CDR1 SGHDN, CDR2 FVKESK. CDR3 nucleotides: TGTGCCAGCAGCCATTTTAGCGGCCCCACAGATACGCAGTATTTT. Encoded protein: CASSHFSGPTDTQYF.

V and J are TRBV11-2 and TRBJ2-7, with 7 bases fitting TRBD2. Germline V CDR1 and CDR2: SGHAT, FQNNGV. Germline trimming cut 5 bases from V and 4 bases from J; bases unmatched to any gene: 8. CDR3 size: 14 residues. The CDR3 here is CASSHSGFVYEQYF. In DNA, the CDR3 is TGTGCCAGCAGCCATAGCGGGTTTGTGTACGAGCAGTACTTC.

The genes are TRBV7-9 and TRBJ2-5; weak D call: TRBD2 (5 bases). The CDR3 extends over 15 amino acids. Looked up from germline, CDR1 is SEHNR and CDR2 is FQNEAQ (reference sequence). V was trimmed by 5 bases and J by 0 bases, leaving 13 bases between them. This CDR3 reads CASSRSGPHQETQYF. CDR3 DNA: TGTGCCAGCAGCCGAAGCGGACCTCACCAAGAGACCCAGTACTTC.

This chain uses TRBV13 with TRBJ1-1, with D possibly being TRBD1 (5 bases). Germline V gene data show CDR1 as PRHDT and CDR2 as FYEKMQ (reference sequence). There are 11 residues in the CDR3. With 8 bases removed from V and 7 bases from J, the gap between germline ends came to 11 bases. CDR3 sequence reads: CASGLGGEAFF. CDR3 nucleotides: TGTGCCAGCGGCCTGGGGGGTGAAGCTTTCTTT.

The chain uses TRBV5-4 and TRBJ1-2; 7 nucleotides agree with TRBD1. The germline V gene has CDR1 SGHNT and CDR2 YYREEE (reference sequence). The CDR3 spans 15 residues. V was pared by 4 bases and J by 3 bases, with 9 bases of the junction left unmatched. The DNA of the CDR3 is TGTGCCAGCAGCCCGAACTACGGGACAGACTATGGCTACACCTTC. Residues: CASSPNYGTDYGYTF.

Note on this clone: Other nucleotide sequences in the sample specify the same CDR3. The chain joins TRBV19 to TRBJ1-5; D is unresolved. The CDR3 runs 13 residues. The V gene's germline CDR1 is LNHDA and CDR2 SQIVND (reference sequence). Deletions cut 4 bases from V and 1 base from J, with 5 bases between. The CDR3, as DNA: TGTGCCAGTAGTAGTGGGAGCAATCAGCCCCAGCATTTT. Amino acid sequence: CASSSGSNQPQHF. Variable domain in full (rest from reference TRBV19 and TRBJ1-5): DGGITQSPKYLFRKEGQNVTLSCEQNLNHDAMYWYRQDPGQGLRLIYYSQIVNDFQKGDIAEGYSVSREKKESFPLTVTSAQKNPTAFYLCASSSGSNQPQHFGDGTRLSIL.

Only one count was recorded for this clone. J is TRBJ2-1 and V is TRBV4-1, with 12 bases matching TRBD2. Germline V gene data show CDR1 as MGHRA and CDR2 as YSYEKL. Unmatched junction bases numbered 6, after V lost 1 base and J lost 5 bases. This CDR3 is 17 amino acids long. CDR3 residues: CASSQVRPSGRDNEQFF. CDR3 in DNA: TGCGCCAGCAGCCAAGTGAGGCCTAGCGGGAGGGACAATGAGCAGTTCTTC.

The chain uses TRBV4-1 and TRBJ2-1; TRBD2 agrees at 12 bases. There are 15 residues in the CDR3. The ends lost 4 bases at V and 7 bases at J; junction bases unmatched: 5. Germline V gives CDR1 MGHRA, CDR2 YSYEKL. The CDR3 DNA is TGCGCCAGCAGCCGAACTAGCGGGAGGACTAATGAGCAGTTCTTC. This sequence encodes CASSRTSGRTNEQFF.

The chain combines TRBV2 with TRBJ2-7; a weak D match, TRBD1 (5 bases). Between the trimmed V and J ends, which lost 3 bases and 3 bases, there was a span of 18 bases. Germline CDR1 reads SNHLY; CDR2 reads FYNNEI. The CDR3 is made up of 16 amino acids. The CDR3 DNA follows: TGTGCCAGCAGTGACAACCCTTGGGGCAGAAACTACGAGCAGTACTTC. It codes for CASSDNPWGRNYEQYF.

The chain recombines TRBV29-1 with TRBJ2-1; 8 nucleotides align to TRBD1. V lost 4 bases and J lost 4; bases outside the gene matches: 6. The CDR3 extends over 14 amino acids. Per germline, CDR1 SQVTM and CDR2 ANQGSEA. The CDR3 nucleotides are TGCAGCGTTGGGGGACAGGTAGATTACAATGAGCAGTTCTTC. It translates to CSVGGQVDYNEQFF.

The J gene is TRBJ2-2, the V gene TRBV27, with 9 bases lining up with TRBD2. CDR3 size: 15 residues. CDR1 MNHEY and CDR2 SMNVEV come from the germline V gene (reference sequence). With 5 bases clipped from V and 4 bases from J, the junction kept 5 bases outside the gene matches. The CDR3 reads CASSVAGEGTGELFF. Written as DNA, the CDR3 is TGTGCCAGCAGTGTAGCGGGAGAGGGCACCGGGGAGCTGTTTTTT.

This sequence joins TRBV27 and TRBJ1-5; D uncertain. V was clipped by 4 bases and J by 5 bases, with 6 bases between them. CDR1 and CDR2 (germline): MNHEY, SMNVEV (reference sequence). This CDR3 has 12 residues. CDR3 in DNA: TGTGCCAGCAGTTCCCTCGATCAGCCCCAGCATTTT. It specifies CASSSLDQPQHF.